These T cell receptor beta chains were read from a single sample in a study of molecular identifiers for immune sequencing clone quantification. TCRdb called the PCR reads again in MiXCR, with one record for every CDR3 protein. This sample has about 510,000 distinct CDR3 sequences, with 20% to 25% found just once. Input material: naive CD8+ T cells from blood, with Jurkat cell RNA spiked in. Receptors originate from a human donor in good health. Some libraries in this study had Jurkat cell RNA spiked in. CDR3s include the opening cysteine and the closing phenylalanine or tryptophan. Clone size is given for some rows only: seen once, a few or many times, or a class if the clone is expanded.

TRBJ2-4 | - | TRBV19 | CASSMEISGMGLAKNIQYF
TRBJ2-7 | - | TRBV3-1 | CASSQDEGLAGNEQYF
TRBJ2-1 | - | TRBV7-9 | CASSFPQTGGPANGQFF
TRBJ1-2 | - | TRBV12-3/TRBV12-4 | CASSLIVSYGYTF
TRBJ2-7 | many | TRBV29-1 | CSVGGGSEQYF
TRBJ2-1 | - | TRBV16 | CASTHQGVNVDEQFF
TRBJ2-7 | few | TRBV6-5 | CASTRTGLSSYEQYF
TRBJ2-7 | - | TRBV11-2 | CASSFRHLGEQYF
TRBJ2-5 | - | TRBV12-3/TRBV12-4 | CASSLGRNFETQYF
TRBJ2-7 | - | TRBV3-1 | CASSQDLRKERSHYEQYF
TRBJ2-5 | - | TRBV12-3/TRBV12-4 | CASSPTGPTPLQETQYF
TRBJ2-7 | many | TRBV20-1 | CSAGQGPHEQYF
TRBJ2-3 | many | TRBV29-1 | CSADRPSTDTQYF
TRBJ2-7 | - | TRBV15 | CATSPGTGNEQYF
TRBJ2-3 | many | TRBV12-5 | CASGTGQGEDTQYF
TRBJ2-7 | many | TRBV6-6 | CASSSTGTSGYEQYF
TRBJ1-4 | few | TRBV3-1 | CASSQEGSPVDTNEKLFF
TRBJ2-1 | few | TRBV13 | CASSGRNEQFF
TRBJ1-5 | many | TRBV27 | CASSLQGNQPQHF
TRBJ2-3 | many | TRBV4-3 | CASSQDGPGSDTQYF
TRBJ1-1 | many | TRBV5-5 | CASSDVSVVTEAFF
TRBJ1-1 | many | TRBV2 | CASSEEDLNTEAFF
TRBJ2-5 | few | TRBV7-6 | CASNSRSRGQETQYF
TRBJ2-7 | - | TRBV27 | CASSWTRDSYEQYF
TRBJ1-5 | many | TRBV9 | CASAAGSNQPQHF
TRBJ2-6 | many | TRBV12-3/TRBV12-4 | CASSFPEFVLTF
TRBJ1-5 | - | TRBV28 | CASSDPRTGEKGNQPQHF